Below, 21 T cell receptor beta chains from the same sample are listed, as sequenced in a study of T-cell memory formation after mild COVID-19. TCRdb reanalysed the 5' RACE reads using MiXCR and keeps one entry per CDR3 protein. The sample has roughly 300,000 distinct CDR3 sequences, 15% to 20% seen once. The material sequenced was PBMCs or a T cell subset sorted from them (not recorded which). The receptors derive from a young man who had mild COVID-19 (a few samples of this study predate the infection). Cell type and time point are not known.

The chain links TRBV11-2 to TRBJ2-1; TRBD1 matches at 7 bases. Germline V gives CDR1 SGHAT, CDR2 FQNNGV. The CDR3 sequence is 17 residues long. V lost 2 bases to trimming and J lost 0 bases; unmatched junction nucleotides: 7. CDR3 in DNA: TGTGCCAGCAGCTTACTCTTTGGGGACAGCTCCTACAATGAGCAGTTCTTC. This sequence encodes CASSLLFGDSSYNEQFF.

The chain uses TRBV24-1 and TRBJ2-3; TRBD1 matches 7 bases. Germline V gene data show CDR1 as KGHDR and CDR2 as SFDVKD. Trimming cost V 4 bases and J 0 bases; bases outside gene matches: 6. The CDR3 contains 16 residues. Here the CDR3 DNA reads TGTGCCACCAGTGACCGGGACAGTACTAGCACAGATACGCAGTATTTT. This sequence encodes CATSDRDSTSTDTQYF.

This clonotype has only a few counts. The genes are TRBV6-5 and TRBJ2-1; D gene uncertain. Germline V gives CDR1 MNHEY, CDR2 SVGAGI. This CDR3 is 16 amino acids long. Trimming stripped 2 bases from V and 0 bases from J, with 11 bases between. This CDR3 is CASSYRRPSSYNEQFF. In nucleotides, the CDR3 is TGTGCCAGCAGTTACCGACGGCCCAGCTCCTACAATGAGCAGTTCTTC.

This chain links TRBV7-2 with TRBJ2-2; a possible D gene is TRBD2 (6 bases). Germline CDR1 reads SGHTA; CDR2 reads FQGNSA. The germline V and J ends were trimmed by 3 bases and 0 bases, with 11 bases remaining between them. The CDR3 is 16 amino acids. The CDR3 loop reads CASSLRGVSNTGELFF. For the CDR3, the DNA is TGTGCCAGCAGCTTGCGCGGGGTGTCGAACACCGGGGAGCTGTTTTTT.

This clonotype was picked up many times. This sequence joins TRBV4-1 and TRBJ2-3; 9 bases fit TRBD2. J was trimmed by 4 bases and V by 1 base; bases with no gene match: 0. The germline CDR1 and CDR2 sequences are MGHRA and YSYEKL. The CDR3 totals 14 residues. In DNA form, the CDR3 reads TGCGCCAGCAGCCAAGTAGCGGGGGCAGATACGCAGTATTTT. It is translated as CASSQVAGADTQYF.

This clonotype came up many times. The chain uses TRBV7-2 and TRBJ2-5; D uncertain. CDR1 and CDR2 from the germline V gene are SGHTA and FQGNSA. The CDR3 sequence is 15 residues long. The V and J ends lost 1 base and 2 bases respectively, with 11 bases between them. DNA for the CDR3: TGTGCCAGCAGCTTAGTGGGCAGCGTTCAAGAGACCCAGTACTTC. Translated: CASSLVGSVQETQYF.

This clonotype was seen a handful of times. The chain has TRBV7-2 and TRBJ2-2, with TRBD2 as a possible D gene (6 bases). Trimming removed 4 bases from V and 1 base from J, with 10 bases in between. The CDR3 totals 15 residues. Germline V gene sequence: CDR1 SGHTA, CDR2 FQGNSA. The CDR3 is CASSSLAENTGELFF. CDR3 bases: TGTGCCAGCAGCTCACTAGCTGAGAACACCGGGGAGCTGTTTTTT.

In this sample, this clonotype turned up a few times. This sequence joins TRBV2 and TRBJ2-7, with no clear D. With 3 bases removed from V and 6 bases from J, the gap between germline ends came to 3 bases. Germline CDR1 is SNHLY and CDR2 is FYNNEI. The CDR3 totals 10 residues. CDR3 sequence (DNA): TGTGCCAGCAGTGAGATCGAGCAGTACGTC. This sequence encodes CASSEIEQYV.

The J gene is TRBJ2-5, the V gene TRBV27; 8 bases map to TRBD2. V lost 5 bases and J lost 1; bases outside the gene matches: 6. The CDR3 loop spans 15 amino acids. Germline CDR1 MNHEY, CDR2 SMNVEV (reference sequence). The CDR3 here is CASSPRGAPQETQYF. The DNA for the CDR3 is TGTGCCAGCAGTCCGCGGGGGGCCCCCCAAGAGACCCAGTACTTC.

There are a few counts of this clonotype. The V and J genes are TRBV2 and TRBJ2-2; D is uncertain. Germline-derived CDR1 and CDR2 are SNHLY and FYNNEI. Trimming removed 5 bases from V and 3 bases from J, with 10 bases in between. The CDR3 has 14 residues. CDR3 amino acids: CASSWADDTGELFF. In DNA form, the CDR3 reads TGTGCCAGCAGTTGGGCGGATGACACCGGGGAGCTGTTTTTT.

This clonotype was seen many times. The chain couples TRBV20-1 to TRBJ1-1; 7 bases align to TRBD1. This CDR3 spans 15 amino acids. The V and J ends lost 0 bases and 3 bases, in that order; junction bases with no gene match: 7. Germline loops: CDR1 DFQATT, CDR2 SNEGSKA (reference sequence). DNA of the CDR3: TGCAGTGCTAGAGATGGGGAAACAGGGGACACTGAAGCTTTCTTT. This translates into CSARDGETGDTEAFF.

This clonotype was detected many times. The rearrangement links TRBV7-2 to TRBJ2-1; D possibly corresponds to TRBD2 (7 bases). The CDR3 totals 15 residues. Germline CDR1 and CDR2: SGHTA and FQGNSA. V gave up 0 bases and J gave up 7 bases, with 13 bases separating them. In nucleotides, the CDR3 is TGTGCCAGCAGCTTAGCTTGGACTAGGGGGAATGAGCAGTTCTTC. It specifies CASSLAWTRGNEQFF.

V gene TRBV15 combines with J gene TRBJ2-1; tentatively, D is TRBD2 (6 bases). The V gene's germline CDR1 is LNHNV and CDR2 YYDKDF (reference sequence). The CDR3 is 15 residues long. Trimming stripped 1 base from V and 7 bases from J, with 14 bases between. The CDR3 DNA reads TGTGCCACCAGCAGAGTGGGGGGAGTTTTAAATGAGCAGTTCTTC. Its translation is CATSRVGGVLNEQFF.

In nucleotides, the CDR3 is TGCGCCAGCAGCTTGTGGGGGTTTCAAGAGACCCAGTACTTC. Its translation is CASSLWGFQETQYF. The chain links TRBV5-1 to TRBJ2-5; D tentatively fits TRBD1 or TRBD2 (5 bases each). V was trimmed by 1 base and J by 2 bases, leaving 9 bases between them. The germline V gene has CDR1 SGHRS and CDR2 YFSETQ. The CDR3 loop spans 14 amino acids.

This clonotype was counted at least ten times. This chain joins TRBV4-3 and TRBJ2-1; D is perhaps TRBD1 (5 bases). V was cut by 0 bases and J by 4 bases, with 16 bases left in between. The CDR3 contains 17 residues. CDR1 LGHNA and CDR2 YSLEER come from the germline V gene. CDR3 DNA: TGCGCCAGCAGCCAAGAAACCCGGCAGGGTGGTTACAATGAGCAGTTCTTC. Its protein is CASSQETRQGGYNEQFF.

The V and J genes are TRBV7-9 and TRBJ2-1; TRBD2 matches 13 bases. Germline-derived CDR1 and CDR2 are SEHNR and FQNEAQ (reference sequence). With V trimmed by 4 bases and J by 8 bases, 5 bases remained unmatched. CDR3 size: 15 residues. The CDR3 bases are TGTGCCAGCAGCTCGGGACTAGCGGGGTTAGATGAGCAGTTCTTC. Residues: CASSSGLAGLDEQFF.

The table lists this clonotype with many counts. The CDR3 nucleotides are TGCGCCAGCAGCCGGGGGGGACAGGGATACAATGAGCAGTTCTTC. Amino acid sequence: CASSRGGQGYNEQFF. The chain combines TRBV5-1 with TRBJ2-1, with TRBD1 as a possible D gene (9 bases). Germline CDR1 and CDR2: SGHRS and YFSETQ. The germline V and J ends were trimmed by 4 bases and 4 bases, with 15 bases remaining between them. This CDR3 region has 15 residues.

The rearrangement joins TRBV20-1 to TRBJ2-2; D might be TRBD1 (6 bases). The CDR3 covers 14 residues. V lost 5 bases and J lost 1, with 11 bases in between. Germline V gene lookup returns CDR1 DFQATT and CDR2 SNEGSKA (reference sequence). The chain's CDR3 is CSAARGGNTGELFF. The CDR3 nucleotides read TGCAGTGCTGCCAGAGGGGGGAACACCGGGGAGCTGTTTTTT.

Turning to this clonotype: A much larger clone sits a single nucleotide away, making a read error possible. The rearrangement uses TRBV5-1 and TRBJ1-1, with TRBD1 matching over 7 bases. This CDR3 spans 17 amino acids. Per the germline V gene, CDR1 is SGHRS and CDR2 is YFSETQ. The CDR3 DNA reads as TGCGCCAGCAGCTTGGCGGGGACAGTCGGACTGAACACTGAAGCTTTATTT. It encodes CASSLAGTVGLNTEALF.

This clonotype was recorded a few times. The J gene is TRBJ2-7, the V gene TRBV6-2 or TRBV6-3, with 7 bases lining up with TRBD2. CDR3 length: 14 amino acids. V shed 5 bases and J 0 bases; nucleotides not matched to a gene: 4. CDR1 MNHEY and CDR2 SVGEGT come from the germline V gene. CDR3 nucleotides: TGTGCCAGCAGTATCGGCGGGAGCTCCTACGAGCAGTACTTC. Translating gives CASSIGGSSYEQYF.

This clonotype was seen only a few times. V and J are TRBV21-1 and TRBJ1-3. TRBV21-1 is a documented pseudogene. CDR3 length equals 15 residues. CDR3 coding DNA: TGTGCCAGCAGCAAATGGCCGGAGTTTGAAAACACCATATATTTT. This translates into CASSKWPEFENTIYF.